Detailed here is one T cell receptor (beta chain). Its target is unknown. The data stem from a study of shared clonotypes between healthy human individuals. Findings and limits, study-wide: Despite large depth, rarefaction showed incomplete sorted-subset sequencing.

Study processing details: Filtering differed since immunoSEQ provided only junctions, with no quality scores. Sequencing used immunoSEQ multiplex PCR; TCRdb keeps in-frame clones, though not all of them. The V and J calls and clone size were taken over from that table, and D and trimming were inferred from the DNA. Of hundreds of thousands of clones in the sample, about 95% are singletons; the top ten hold about 0.12%. The germline CDR1 and CDR2 sequences are WSHSY and SAAADI. This CDR3 is 17 amino acids long. V lost 2 bases and J lost 5, with 19 bases in between. Positive CCR7 selection of CD45RO-negative cells yielded the naive CD8 cells, and terminally differentiated effector memory CD45RA+ cells were excluded.

The sequence was collected from a woman under 40 in good health. The chain employs TRBV10-2 and TRBJ1-5; maybe TRBD1 (5 bases). The sample was naive CD8+ T cells sorted from blood. CDR3 amino acids: CASSEIRKGWGDQPQHF. The CDR3 DNA reads as TGCGCCAGCAGTGAGATCCGTAAGGGTTGGGGCGATCAGCCCCAGCATTTT.